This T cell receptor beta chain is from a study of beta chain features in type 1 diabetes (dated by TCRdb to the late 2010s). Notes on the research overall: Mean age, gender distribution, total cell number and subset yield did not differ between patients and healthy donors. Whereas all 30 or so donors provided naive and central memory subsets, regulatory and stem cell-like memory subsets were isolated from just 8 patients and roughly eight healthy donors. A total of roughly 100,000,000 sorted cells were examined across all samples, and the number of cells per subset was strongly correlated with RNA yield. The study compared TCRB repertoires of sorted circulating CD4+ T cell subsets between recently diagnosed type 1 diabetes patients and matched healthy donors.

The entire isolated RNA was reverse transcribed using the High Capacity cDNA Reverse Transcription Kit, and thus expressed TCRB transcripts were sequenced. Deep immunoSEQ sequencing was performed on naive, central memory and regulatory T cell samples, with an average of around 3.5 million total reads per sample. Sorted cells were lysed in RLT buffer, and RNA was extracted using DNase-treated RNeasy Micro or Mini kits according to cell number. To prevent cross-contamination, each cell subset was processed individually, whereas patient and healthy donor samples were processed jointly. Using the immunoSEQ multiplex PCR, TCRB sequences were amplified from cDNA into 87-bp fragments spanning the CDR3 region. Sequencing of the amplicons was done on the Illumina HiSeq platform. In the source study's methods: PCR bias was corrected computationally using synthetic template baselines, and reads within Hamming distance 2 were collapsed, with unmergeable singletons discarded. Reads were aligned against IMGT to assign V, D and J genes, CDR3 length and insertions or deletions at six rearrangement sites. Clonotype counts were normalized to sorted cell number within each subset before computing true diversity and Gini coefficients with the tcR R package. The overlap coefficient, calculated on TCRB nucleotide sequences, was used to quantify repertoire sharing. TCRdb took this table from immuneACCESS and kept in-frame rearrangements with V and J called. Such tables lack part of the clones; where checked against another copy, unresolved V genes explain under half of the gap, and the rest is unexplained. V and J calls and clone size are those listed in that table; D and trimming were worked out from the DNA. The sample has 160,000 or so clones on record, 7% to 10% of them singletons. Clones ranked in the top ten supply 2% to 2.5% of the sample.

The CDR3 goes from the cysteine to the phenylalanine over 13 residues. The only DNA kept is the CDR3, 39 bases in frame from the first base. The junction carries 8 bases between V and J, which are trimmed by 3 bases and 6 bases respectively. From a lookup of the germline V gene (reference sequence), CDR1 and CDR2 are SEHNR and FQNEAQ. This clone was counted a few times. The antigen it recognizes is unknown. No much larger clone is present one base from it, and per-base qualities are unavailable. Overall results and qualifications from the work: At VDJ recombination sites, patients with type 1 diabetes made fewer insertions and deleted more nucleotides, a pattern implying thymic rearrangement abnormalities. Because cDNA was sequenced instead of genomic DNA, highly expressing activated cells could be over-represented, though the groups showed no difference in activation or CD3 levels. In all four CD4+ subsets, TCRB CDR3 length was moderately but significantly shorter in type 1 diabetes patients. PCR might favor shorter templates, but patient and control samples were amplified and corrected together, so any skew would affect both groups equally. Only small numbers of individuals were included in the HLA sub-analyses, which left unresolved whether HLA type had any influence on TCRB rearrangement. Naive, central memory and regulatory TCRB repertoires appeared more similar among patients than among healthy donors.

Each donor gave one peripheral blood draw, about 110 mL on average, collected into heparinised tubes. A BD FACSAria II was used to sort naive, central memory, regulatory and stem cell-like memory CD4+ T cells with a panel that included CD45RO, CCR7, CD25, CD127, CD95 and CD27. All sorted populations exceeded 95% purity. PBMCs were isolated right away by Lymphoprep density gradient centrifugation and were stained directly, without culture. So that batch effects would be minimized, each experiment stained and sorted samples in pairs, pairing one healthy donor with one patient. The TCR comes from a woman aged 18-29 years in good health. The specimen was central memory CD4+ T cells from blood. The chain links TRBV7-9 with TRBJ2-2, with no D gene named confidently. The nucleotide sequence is TGTGCCAGCAGCTTCACGGGTGCCGGGGAGCTGTTTTTT. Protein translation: CASSFTGAGELFF.